The 11 T cell receptor beta chains in this list originate from one sample, sequenced in a study of cytomegalovirus exposure and HLA in healthy donors (dated by TCRdb to 2015 to 2018). Library prep was done by the immunoSEQ multiplex PCR assay. TCRdb took over this immuneACCESS table, retaining in-frame rearrangements with V and J assigned. Such tables are incomplete; in checked studies, under half of the missing clones stem from an unresolved V gene, and the remainder is unexplained. The sample table records approximately 270,000 clones; 85% to 90% of these occur just once. The ten biggest clones cover less than 0.4% of the sample. The source material was PBMCs. Source of these receptors: a woman aged 18-29 years in good health and CMV-seronegative.

The V call is TRBV28, the J call TRBJ1-6; 9 bases are a match to TRBD1. The trim removed 7 bases at V and 6 bases at J, leaving 7 bases unmatched. This CDR3 is built from 15 residues. Per the germline V gene, CDR1 is MDHEN and CDR2 is SYDVKM. CDR3 in DNA: TGTGCCAGCAATCGCCGGGACAGGGCTAATTCACCCCTCCACTTT. Translation: CASNRRDRANSPLHF.

The chain recombines TRBV15 with TRBJ1-5; D is perhaps TRBD1 (5 bases). V lost 0 bases and J lost 6, with 12 bases in between. In germline, CDR1 is LNHNV, CDR2 YYDKDF (reference sequence). The CDR3 has 15 residues. The CDR3 DNA sequence: TGTGCCACCAGCAGAGATGGCAGGGATGGTCAGCCCCAGCATTTT. Translated: CATSRDGRDGQPQHF.

The J gene is TRBJ1-5, the V gene TRBV28; D unclear. CDR3 size: 14 residues. Germline V gene sequence: CDR1 MDHEN, CDR2 SYDVKM. V lost 3 bases and J lost 3, with 9 bases in between. CDR3: CASSLSSPNQPQHF. In DNA form, the CDR3 reads TGTGCCAGCAGTTTGAGCTCCCCCAATCAGCCCCAGCATTTT. The full variable domain, rest sourced from reference TRBV28 and TRBJ1-5, is DVKVTQSSRYLVKRTGEKVFLECVQDMDHENMFWYRQDPGLGLRLIYFSYDVKMKEKGDIPEGYSVSREKKERFSLILESASTNQTSMYLCASSLSSPNQPQHFGDGTRLSIL.

Comments on this clone: Other DNA sequences in the same sample also yield this CDR3. V usage is TRBV5-1 and J usage is TRBJ2-3, with D possibly TRBD1 on 6 matching bases. V lost 0 bases to trimming and J lost 3 bases, with 8 bases between them. The CDR3 runs 14 residues. Germline V gene data show CDR1 as SGHRS and CDR2 as YFSETQ. CDR3 nucleotide sequence: TGCGCCAGCAGCTTGGGACAGGATACAGATACGCAGTATTTT. This codes for CASSLGQDTDTQYF. Full variable domain (remainder filled in from reference TRBV5-1 and TRBJ2-3): KAGVTQTPRYLIKTRGQQVTLSCSPISGHRSVSWYQQTPGQGLQFLFEYFSETQRNKGNFPGRFSGRQFSNSRSEMNVSTLELGDSALYLCASSLGQDTDTQYFGPGTRLTVL.

This chain uses TRBV6-4 with TRBJ2-2; TRBD1 matches 7 bases. From germline, CDR1 is MRHNA and CDR2 SNTAGT. The ends lost 2 bases at V and 4 bases at J; junction bases unmatched: 4. This CDR3 has 15 residues. In DNA form, the CDR3 reads TGTGCCAGCAGTGACGTTGCAGGGGGCACCGGGGAGCTGTTTTTT. This codes for CASSDVAGGTGELFF.

The chain employs TRBV25-1 and TRBJ1-4, with D possibly TRBD1 on 5 matching bases. Germline CDR1 MGHDK, CDR2 SYGVNS. Deletions cut 4 bases from V and 5 bases from J, with 17 bases between. The CDR3 contains 16 residues. CDR3 in DNA: TGTGCCAGCAGTGCCTGGCAGGGAGGAAGAAATGAAAAACTGTTTTTT. Protein: CASSAWQGGRNEKLFF.

This clone was seen a single time. The chain employs TRBV2 and TRBJ1-1; TRBD1 is a possible D gene (6 bases). CDR1 SNHLY and CDR2 FYNNEI come from the germline V gene. This CDR3 is 15 amino acids long. The germline V and J ends were trimmed by 0 bases and 10 bases, with 18 bases remaining between them. The CDR3 here is CASSEAGQGLVLAFF. DNA for the CDR3: TGTGCCAGCAGTGAAGCAGGCCAGGGGTTGGTGTTAGCTTTCTTT.

DNA of the CDR3: TGTGCCACCACTACGTGGGTCGACACCGGGGAGCTGTTTTTT. Its translation: CATTTWVDTGELFF. The chain joins TRBV6-6 to TRBJ2-2, with D unresolved. Germline CDR1 reads MNHNY; CDR2 reads SVGAGI (reference sequence). This CDR3 comprises 14 residues. With 10 bases removed from V and 3 bases from J, the gap between germline ends came to 15 bases.

V and J are TRBV6-5 and TRBJ2-2, with D possibly matching TRBD1 (6 bases). CDR3 length: 14 amino acids. Per the germline V gene, CDR1 is MNHEY and CDR2 is SVGAGI. V shed 11 bases and J shed 1 base, with 14 bases lying between them. CDR3 DNA: TGTGCCGCCAGGGAGACAGGGAACACCGGGGAGCTGTTTTTT. Translating gives CAARETGNTGELFF.

The rearrangement links TRBV7-2 to TRBJ1-5; no definite D call. The CDR3 loop spans 13 amino acids. Looked up from germline, CDR1 is SGHTA and CDR2 is FQGNSA. V lost 6 bases, J lost 2 bases, and 8 bases lay in between. CDR3 protein: CASRSTGNQPQHF. CDR3 nucleotides: TGTGCCAGCAGGAGTACGGGCAATCAGCCCCAGCATTTT.

This rearrangement joins TRBV28 to TRBJ1-2, with unresolved D. CDR3 size: 14 residues. Between the trimmed V and J ends, which lost 5 bases and 3 bases, there was a span of 13 bases. The germline V gene encodes CDR1 MDHEN and CDR2 SYDVKM. DNA for the CDR3: TGTGCCAGCAGTGTATACGCCGACTACTATGGCTACACCTTC. Translation: CASSVYADYYGYTF.